This T cell receptor (beta chain) was sequenced in a study of response to subunit inactivated influenza vaccine. Findings of the study overall: The study's authors posited that every seasonal influenza vaccination enlists few new T cells.

This CDR3 spans 15 amino acids. The junction had 7 bases not matched to a gene; V was cut back by 4 bases and J by 3 bases. Germline CDR1 reads SGHRS; CDR2 reads YFSETQ. The sample holds a few counts of this clonotype. Its antigen is not identified. TCRdb re-analysed the RT-PCR reads in MiXCR, keeping a single row per CDR3 protein. The table shows about 500,000 distinct CDR3 sequences, with over 10% occurring only once. The source material was PBMCs from blood, sampled roughly 45 days after vaccination. The TCR sequence derives from a man in his fifties or sixties who received an inactivated influenza vaccine. V is TRBV5-1 and J is TRBJ2-7; 10 bases fit TRBD2. CDR3 nucleotide sequence: TGCGCCAGCAGCCCAACTAGCGGGGCCCACTACGAGCAGTACTTC. Protein product: CASSPTSGAHYEQYF. The full variable domain, completed using reference TRBV5-1 and TRBJ2-7, is KAGVTQTPRYLIKTRGQQVTLSCSPISGHRSVSWYQQTPGQGLQFLFEYFSETQRNKGNFPGRFSGRQFSNSRSEMNVSTLELGDSALYLCASSPTSGAHYEQYFGPGTRLTVT.